These 26 T cell receptor beta chains share one sample of origin, sequenced in a study of persistence of HIV-infected CD4 T cells (TCRdb year 2020). The treatment or condition tag for this specimen amounts to: suppressive antiretroviral therapy. A pool of overlapping HIV-1 Gag 15-mer peptides, at roughly 0.91 ug per peptide per mL, was used to stimulate the cells. Nonresponding CD40L-negative CD69-negative CD45RO-high memory CD4+ T cells were sorted as memory populations depleted of antigen-responding cells. The immunoSEQ hsTCRB assay version 4, run in survey mode, was used to sequence TCRbeta repertoires from genomic DNA. TCRdb's version of the immuneACCESS table is confined to in-frame rearrangements and falls short of the full clone set. An unresolved V gene accounts for under half of the shortfall where checked; the remainder is of unknown origin. For this sample there are about 36,000 clones; about 84% appear just once. In total, the top ten clones hold around 5.4% of the sample.

Antigens for these TCRs are unknown. The specimen was cultured CD4+ T cells from PBMCs, collected from a patient who received antiretroviral therapy. The cell subset or site tag for this specimen amounts to: CD40L-CD69- CD45RO-high memory CD4 T cells not responding to Gag peptides. Source of these receptors: an adult with HIV. The donor label of this sample is uncertain.

J is TRBJ2-3 and V is TRBV3-1 (or the pseudogene TRBV3-2); D is possibly TRBD1 or TRBD2 (5 bases each). The length of the CDR3 is 14 residues. Trimming left V 3 bases short and J 0 bases short, with 7 bases between. CDR1 LGHDT and CDR2 YNNKEL come from the germline V gene (reference sequence). The CDR3 nucleotides read TGTGCCAGCAGCCAGAGGGGTAGCACAGATACGCAGTATTTT. Protein sequence: CASSQRGSTDTQYF.

The chain uses TRBV18 and TRBJ2-1; the D is unclear. CDR3 length equals 12 residues. Germline V gene sequence: CDR1 KGHSH, CDR2 LQKENI. V was trimmed by 3 bases and J by 10 bases, leaving 10 bases between them. The CDR3 region is CASSPVEMEQFF. As DNA, the CDR3 is TGTGCCAGCTCACCTGTCGAGATGGAGCAGTTCTTC.

The rearrangement joins TRBV7-2 to TRBJ1-1; D uncertain. The length of the CDR3 is 16 residues. V shed 1 base and J shed 8 bases, with 20 bases lying between them. Germline V gives CDR1 SGHTA, CDR2 FQGNSA. For the CDR3, the DNA is TGTGCCAGCAGCTTAGTGAGCGGCCCCGGCCCCTCGGAAGCTTTCTTT. Translation gives CASSLVSGPGPSEAFF.

Only a few counts were recorded for this clone. V is TRBV18 and J is TRBJ1-6; D perhaps matches TRBD1 (6 bases). The CDR3 extends over 16 amino acids. Germline V gene sequence: CDR1 KGHSH, CDR2 LQKENI. V gave up 3 bases and J gave up 7 bases, with 16 bases separating them. DNA of the CDR3: TGTGCCAGCTCACCTCAGGCAGGGGAGAAAAATTCACCCCTCCACTTT. This translates into CASSPQAGEKNSPLHF.

The chain joins TRBV5-5 to TRBJ2-3; D is perhaps TRBD1 or TRBD2 (7 bases each). The germline V and J ends were trimmed by 4 bases and 4 bases, with 16 bases remaining between them. In germline, CDR1 is SGHKS, CDR2 YYEKEE (reference sequence). CDR3 length: 15 amino acids. CDR3 bases: TGTGCCAGCAGCCTTGGGGGAGGGGGCGCAGATACGCAGTATTTT. This gives the protein CASSLGGGGADTQYF.

This chain joins TRBV3-1 (or the pseudogene TRBV3-2) and TRBJ2-3, with 8 positions matching TRBD2. Trimming removed 4 bases from V and 1 base from J; junction bases left unmatched: 7. Per the germline V gene, CDR1 is LGHDT and CDR2 is YNNKEL (reference sequence). The CDR3 length is 16 residues. CDR3 residues: CASSRRQAGGTDTQYF. The CDR3 DNA reads as TGTGCCAGCAGCCGGAGGCAAGCGGGGGGCACAGATACGCAGTATTTT.

This clone has a handful of counts. This chain links TRBV5-4 with TRBJ1-4; maybe TRBD1 (6 bases). Germline assignment: CDR1 SGHNT and CDR2 YYREEE (reference sequence). The CDR3 is 16 amino acids. Deletions cut 5 bases from V and 2 bases from J, with 16 bases between. This CDR3 is CASSLTLGGTNEKLFF. The CDR3 DNA follows: TGTGCCAGCAGTTTGACGTTAGGGGGGACTAATGAAAAACTGTTTTTT.

The rearrangement joins TRBV25-1 to TRBJ2-7; D unclear. CDR3 size: 11 residues. The germline V and J ends were trimmed by 5 bases and 2 bases, with 4 bases remaining between them. Germline assignment: CDR1 MGHDK and CDR2 SYGVNS. CDR3 amino acids: CASSYAYEQYF. In DNA, the CDR3 is TGTGCCAGCAGTTACGCCTACGAGCAGTACTTC.

This clone is a singleton in its sample. This chain connects TRBV15 to TRBJ2-3; 7 nucleotides agree with TRBD2. The germline CDR1 and CDR2 sequences are LNHNV and YYDKDF (reference sequence). The CDR3 runs 15 residues. Trimming removed 0 bases from V and 6 bases from J; junction bases left unmatched: 6. The CDR3 DNA is TGTGCCACCAGCAGAGATCAGCGGGGTCACGATACGCAGTATTTT. It is translated as CATSRDQRGHDTQYF.

The V gene is TRBV21-1, the J gene TRBJ1-2. TRBV21-1 is a documented pseudogene. The CDR3 is 15 amino acids. CDR3 in DNA: TGTGCCAGGACTCCCCGGGGGATGGGGGCCTATGGCTACACCTTC. Amino acids: CARTPRGMGAYGYTF.

This sequence joins TRBV2 and TRBJ1-6; D gene uncertain. The CDR3 length is 16 residues. Looked up from germline, CDR1 is SNHLY and CDR2 is FYNNEI. The ends were cut back, 7 bases at V and 0 bases at J, with 13 bases in the middle. CDR3 residues: CASTLVYSSYNSPLHF. DNA of the CDR3: TGTGCCAGCACCCTAGTATATTCCTCCTATAATTCACCCCTCCACTTT.

DNA of the CDR3: TGCAGCGTTGAACAACCCTCTGGGGCCAACGTCCTGACTTTC. This sequence encodes CSVEQPSGANVLTF. The chain is built from TRBV29-1 and TRBJ2-6; no clear D. Germline CDR1 is SQVTM and CDR2 is ANQGSEA. The V end lost 2 bases, the J end lost 0 bases, and 5 bases lay between the germline ends. The CDR3 is 14 residues long.

V usage is TRBV5-1 and J usage is TRBJ1-1, with D perhaps matching TRBD1 (6 bases). The CDR3 consists of 18 residues. The ends were cut back, 4 bases at V and 0 bases at J, with 22 bases in the middle. Germline values: CDR1 SGHRS, CDR2 YFSETQ. This CDR3 reads CASSAGAGTSWVNTEAFF. The CDR3 bases are TGCGCCAGCAGCGCGGGAGCCGGGACAAGTTGGGTGAACACTGAAGCTTTCTTT. Looking up the rest from reference TRBV5-1 and TRBJ1-1 gives the full variable domain: KAGVTQTPRYLIKTRGQQVTLSCSPISGHRSVSWYQQTPGQGLQFLFEYFSETQRNKGNFPGRFSGRQFSNSRSEMNVSTLELGDSALYLCASSAGAGTSWVNTEAFFGQGTRLTVV.

The rearrangement joins TRBV27 to TRBJ1-2, with TRBD1 matching 9 bases. Trimming cost V 6 bases and J 1 base; bases outside gene matches: 6. The CDR3 loop spans 15 amino acids. Germline CDR1 MNHEY, CDR2 SMNVEV (reference sequence). CDR3 loop: CASRKTGGGNYGYTF. CDR3 coding DNA: TGTGCCAGCAGAAAGACAGGGGGAGGTAACTATGGCTACACCTTC.

This rearrangement joins TRBV5-4 to TRBJ2-7; 8 bases match TRBD1. V was clipped by 3 bases and J by 1 base; unmatched bases: 6. This CDR3 has 15 amino acids. The V gene's germline CDR1 is SGHNT and CDR2 YYREEE (reference sequence). The DNA of the CDR3 is TGTGCCAGCAGCTCTACGACAGGGGAGTCCTACGAGCAGTACTTC. It yields the protein CASSSTTGESYEQYF. Based on the CDR3 plus reference TRBV5-4 and TRBJ2-7, the full variable domain is ETGVTQSPTHLIKTRGQQVTLRCSSQSGHNTVSWYQQALGQGPQFIFQYYREEENGRGNFPPRFSGLQFPNYSSELNVNALELDDSALYLCASSSTTGESYEQYFGPGTRLTVT.

The chain's CDR3 is CASSYRTGEYYEQYF. The CDR3 DNA sequence: TGTGCCAGCAGCTACCGGACAGGGGAATACTACGAGCAGTACTTC. V usage is TRBV5-8 and J usage is TRBJ2-7, with 9 bases matching TRBD1. Germline V CDR1 and CDR2: SGHTS, YDEGEE. CDR3 length: 15 amino acids. With 3 bases clipped from V and 3 bases from J, the junction kept 7 bases outside the gene matches.

This clone has just one count. The chain couples TRBV19 to TRBJ2-1; 7 nucleotides match TRBD2. The CDR3 loop spans 19 amino acids. After removal of 1 base from V and 5 bases from J, the junction contained 17 bases not matched to a gene. Germline CDR1 and CDR2: LNHDA and SQIVND (reference sequence). The CDR3 protein is CASSIAPRGGAGRDNEQFF. CDR3 nucleotide sequence: TGTGCCAGTAGTATAGCCCCGAGGGGTGGAGCGGGGAGGGACAATGAGCAGTTCTTC.

The rearrangement links TRBV7-3 to TRBJ1-4, with unresolved D. V lost 5 bases to trimming and J lost 0 bases, with 22 bases between them. The CDR3 totals 19 residues. Germline V gene lookup returns CDR1 SGHTA and CDR2 FQGTGA. The CDR3 loop reads CASSPRTVSRLATNEKLFF. In DNA form, the CDR3 reads TGTGCCAGCAGCCCCAGGACGGTTAGCAGGCTTGCAACTAATGAAAAACTGTTTTTT.

The chain couples TRBV6-5 to TRBJ1-3, with TRBD1 as a possible D gene (6 bases). Germline CDR1 is MNHEY and CDR2 is SVGAGI. Trimming left V 6 bases short and J 2 bases short, with 11 bases between. The length of the CDR3 is 14 residues. The CDR3 protein is CASSRTVAGNTIYF. In DNA form, the CDR3 reads TGTGCCAGCAGCCGGACAGTAGCTGGAAACACCATATATTTT.

The rearrangement joins TRBV7-3 to TRBJ2-3; D remains unclear. CDR3 length: 11 residues. CDR1 is SGHTA and CDR2 is FQGTGA in the germline V gene. V was cut by 7 bases and J by 1 base, with 3 bases left in between. Written as DNA, the CDR3 is TGTGCCAGCAAGGGCACAGATACGCAGTATTTT. This encodes CASKGTDTQYF.

The V gene is TRBV5-1, the J gene TRBJ2-7; perhaps TRBD1 as D (5 bases). The CDR3 spans 14 residues. Germline CDR1 reads SGHRS; CDR2 reads YFSETQ. V gave up 0 bases and J gave up 5 bases, with 12 bases separating them. The CDR3 coding sequence is TGCGCCAGCAGCTTGGTGGCAGGGCCCCACGAGCAGTACTTC. Translated: CASSLVAGPHEQYF.

This clone has only one observation. The V call is TRBV6-5, the J call TRBJ1-4; D may be TRBD1 (5 bases). Germline CDR1 and CDR2: MNHEY and SVGAGI. This CDR3 contains 15 residues. V was cut by 0 bases and J by 4 bases, with 9 bases left in between. The CDR3 DNA follows: TGTGCCAGCAGTTACTCGCAGGGCTTTAATGAAAAACTGTTTTTT. It specifies CASSYSQGFNEKLFF.

This clone occurred a few times. The chain uses TRBV19 and TRBJ1-5; D is possibly TRBD1 (5 bases). The CDR3 has 14 amino acids. CDR1 and CDR2 (germline): LNHDA, SQIVND (reference sequence). V lost 10 bases and J lost 5, with 18 bases in between. The CDR3 nucleotides read TGTGCCACCATTCACCCCCGGGACCATCAGCCCCAGCATTTT. Translated: CATIHPRDHQPQHF.

V and J are TRBV12-5 and TRBJ1-4; D is unclear. The germline gives CDR1 LGHNT, CDR2 FRNRAP. This CDR3 contains 14 residues. Trimming cost V 0 bases and J 8 bases, with 10 bases left between them. The CDR3, as DNA: TGTGCTAGTGGTTTGGTGTCTGGTGGGGAAAAACTGTTTTTT. Translating it yields CASGLVSGGEKLFF.

V gene TRBV2 combines with J gene TRBJ1-2, with TRBD1 as a possible D gene (5 bases). The germline V and J ends were trimmed by 7 bases and 8 bases, with 26 bases remaining between them. In germline, CDR1 is SNHLY, CDR2 FYNNEI. The CDR3 contains 16 residues. For the CDR3, the DNA is TGTGCCAGCACTGGGGGTTCTGCGATCGTCGATGGCGGCTACACCTTC. Translated: CASTGGSAIVDGGYTF.

This chain joins TRBV19 and TRBJ1-1; no clear D gene. V shed 2 bases and J shed 0 bases, with 13 bases lying between them. The germline V gene has CDR1 LNHDA and CDR2 SQIVND (reference sequence). The CDR3 sequence is 16 residues long. CDR3 DNA: TGTGCCAGTAGTATAAAAAGCATAGGCATGAACACTGAAGCTTTCTTT. Translated: CASSIKSIGMNTEAFF.